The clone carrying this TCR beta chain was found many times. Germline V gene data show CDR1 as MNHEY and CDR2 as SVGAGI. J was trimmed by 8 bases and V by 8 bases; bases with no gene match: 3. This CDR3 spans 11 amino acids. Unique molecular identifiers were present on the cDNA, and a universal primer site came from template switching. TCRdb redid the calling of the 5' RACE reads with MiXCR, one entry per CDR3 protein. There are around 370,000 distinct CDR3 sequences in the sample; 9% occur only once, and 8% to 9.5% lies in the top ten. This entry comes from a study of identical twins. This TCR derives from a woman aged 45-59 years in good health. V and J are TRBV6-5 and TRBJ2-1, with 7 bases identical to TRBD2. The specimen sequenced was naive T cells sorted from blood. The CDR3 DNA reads TGTGCCAGCGGGAGGGCCGATGAGCAGTTCTTC. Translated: CASGRADEQFF.